A selection of T cell receptor beta chains follows, all from one sample in a study of blood T cells in healthy people across ages. TCRdb re-derived calls from the 5' RACE reads in MiXCR, one entry per CDR3 protein. The table lists some 1.8 million distinct CDR3 sequences, around 40% of them singletons. The specimen was blood. The receptors here all came from a human donor in good health. The CDR3 runs from the conserved cysteine through the conserved F or W. Fields, in order: V gene, J gene, clone size, CDR3 protein. A clone size is listed for some rows: how often the clone was seen (once, few, many), or a class if it is expanded.

TRBV20-1	TRBJ2-7	few	CSARPGLSYEQYF
TRBV12-3/TRBV12-4	TRBJ1-6	.	CASIGGRGSPLHF
TRBV7-6	TRBJ1-4	few	CASSLGTGTNEKLFF
TRBV7-2	TRBJ1-6	.	CASSLGRALVDSPLHF
TRBV29-1	TRBJ1-4	.	CIAGGQLNEKLFF
TRBV29-1	TRBJ2-1	.	CSAAGTRENNEQFF
TRBV28	TRBJ2-5	.	CASSSGQGWTQYF
TRBV6-5	TRBJ2-3	.	CASSYPGLAGADTQYF
TRBV27	TRBJ1-5	few	CASSWQGRGQPQHF
TRBV7-9	TRBJ1-1	.	CASSLNSYVSEAFF
TRBV24-1	TRBJ2-5	many	CATSDPQETQYF
TRBV5-1	TRBJ2-5	few	CASSGLTGVPGEQYF
TRBV9	TRBJ1-2	.	CASSGIPAGVPYGYTF
TRBV7-8	TRBJ2-5	.	CASSIVVTGNLETQYF
TRBV5-6	TRBJ2-1	.	CASAGQGSYNEQFF
TRBV4-1	TRBJ2-2	.	CASSQSVRGLGSSGELFF
TRBV20-1	TRBJ2-3	.	CSAGLAGATDTQYF
TRBV7-2	TRBJ1-2	few	CASSFHRGYTF
TRBV6-5	TRBJ1-2	.	CASSYEAGRYGYTF
TRBV6-2/TRBV6-3	TRBJ1-2	.	CASSFFPAYGYTF
TRBV9	TRBJ1-2	few	CVSSPQGGTYGYTF
TRBV6-1	TRBJ1-1	.	CASSRTPSGRINTEAFF
TRBV25-1	TRBJ2-7	.	CASSEYFQESSYEQYF
TRBV12-3/TRBV12-4	TRBJ2-6	.	CASSFGGLGANVLTF
TRBV7-2	TRBJ1-5	few	CASSKGGEVSNQPQHF
TRBV24-1	TRBJ2-1	few	CATSPTSGAFNEQFF
TRBV5-4	TRBJ2-1	few	CASSLAGLQNEQFF
TRBV30	TRBJ2-1	.	CAWNFDMYNEQFF
TRBV3-1	TRBJ1-2	.	CASSQDWGRNYGYTF
TRBV12-3/TRBV12-4	TRBJ1-1	.	CASSHNTGGGAFF
TRBV12-3/TRBV12-4	TRBJ1-5	.	CASSQQGGNQLQHF
TRBV12-3/TRBV12-4	TRBJ2-5	.	CASSPRRNQETQYF
TRBV7-3	TRBJ2-7	.	CASSLNGYGTQYF
TRBV28	.	.	CACSSQEGNEQYF
TRBV25-1	TRBJ1-1	once	CAGSNGLFTEAFF
TRBV24-1	TRBJ2-1	.	CATSDQKRPYNGQFF
TRBV7-9	TRBJ1-6	.	CASSFFPADNSPLHF
TRBV20-1	TRBJ2-7	few	CSAMFTGDEQYF
TRBV27	TRBJ2-1	few	CASSSSRAIPYNEQFF
TRBV7-3	TRBJ1-2	.	CASSPGGGTPWDGYTF
TRBV28	.	.	CASSHSSQETQYF
TRBV29-1	TRBJ1-2	few	CSVEWQRQGYTF
TRBV7-9	TRBJ2-5	.	CASSAGDRLQETQYF
TRBV2	TRBJ1-2	once	CASSLSNTGRFYGYTF
TRBV20-1	TRBJ2-2	few	CSAERADSTGELFF
TRBV20-1	TRBJ1-5	few	CSALPTGLLGQPQHF
TRBV6-1	TRBJ1-1	.	CASSEALRRRGTEAFF
TRBV13	TRBJ1-4	.	CARTTRLRVNEKLFF
TRBV3-1	TRBJ2-5	few	CASSQDLRQETQYF
TRBV6-5	TRBJ2-3	.	CAGSSGTGPSPFFTDTQYF
TRBV20-1	TRBJ2-5	few	CSASYLGTSGAALRIQETQYF
TRBV11-3	TRBJ1-6	few	CASSFVTGVGNSPLHF
TRBV29-1	TRBJ2-5	few	CSVGDREGTQYF
TRBV7-2	TRBJ2-5	once	CASSPRDRVQETQYF
TRBV7-9	TRBJ2-7	few	CASRGDSQTYEQYF
TRBV4-2	TRBJ2-7	few	CASSQDAIRDRDYEQYF
TRBV20-1	TRBJ2-1	few	CSALDRASYNEQFF